These T cell receptor beta chains were read from a single sample in a study of cytomegalovirus exposure and HLA in healthy donors. Using immunoSEQ multiplex PCR, the repertoire was profiled, and TCRdb retains in-frame clones only, with some absent. The profile shows more than 130,000 clones, 88% of them singletons. The specimen sequenced was PBMCs. These receptors were taken from a woman in her late teens or twenties in good health and CMV-seropositive. The conserved cysteine and the conserved F or W are not part of the CDR3 here. Clone size is stated in some rows and not others, as once, few, many or a class when expanded.

CDR3aa,abundance,j_gene,v_gene
ASSQVYDRGDTEAF,NA,TRBJ1-1,TRBV4-3
ASSISQGGSPLH,NA,TRBJ1-6,TRBV19
ASSRTIQSTNEKLF,NA,TRBJ1-4,TRBV19
ASSLNLAQVAF,NA,TRBJ1-1,TRBV7-2
AWSVRAETQY,NA,TRBJ2-5,TRBV30
ASSLHEGTGELF,NA,TRBJ2-2,TRBV11-2
ASSPAGRNTEAF,NA,TRBJ1-1,TRBV18
ASSDRGTGELF,NA,TRBJ2-2,TRBV2
ASLLAGGQDTQY,NA,TRBJ2-3,TRBV5-1
ASSLGQGAGTEAF,NA,TRBJ1-1,TRBV7-8
ATTILGGGANEQF,NA,TRBJ2-1,TRBV2
ARSSPPLRRGQRNTYGYT,NA,TRBJ1-2,TRBV5-3
ASSPSEEGDRSSYEQY,NA,TRBJ2-7,TRBV18
ATTGTGGPGANVLT,NA,TRBJ2-6,TRBV10-3
ASSYLSLYGYT,NA,TRBJ1-2,TRBV6-5
AIRTGGSVTEAF,NA,TRBJ1-1,TRBV2
ASSSHSGASYEQY,NA,TRBJ2-7,TRBV28
ASSEGPRQGARDEQY,few,TRBJ2-7,TRBV6-1
ASSQEGGVNTEAF,NA,TRBJ1-1,TRBV4-3
ASSINRGQGYT,many,TRBJ1-2,TRBV19
ASKNRESGSPLH,few,TRBJ1-6,TRBV19
ASILLGRGNTEAF,NA,TRBJ1-1,TRBV28
ASRPGLANSPLH,NA,TRBJ1-6,TRBV6-6
ASSHGGAGGNEQF,NA,TRBJ2-1,TRBV4-1
ASRDPSGTQY,NA,TRBJ2-3,TRBV9
ASSVIQGLGTEAF,NA,TRBJ1-1,TRBV25-1
ASSTGGPYNEQF,once,TRBJ2-1,TRBV27
ASRLEGASGRFSYNEQF,NA,TRBJ2-1,TRBV12-2